Following are 27 T cell receptor beta chains from one sample sequenced in a study of T-cell reconstitution after alpha-beta-depleted transplantation in children. Unique molecular identifiers were used to barcode this TCRbeta library. Each CDR3 protein gets one entry after TCRdb re-called the PCR reads with MiXCR. This sample has hundreds of thousands of distinct CDR3 sequences, with roughly 17% found just once. The sample here was PBMCs, mostly from graft donor cells, taken 360 days after TCRalphabeta/CD19-depleted stem cell transplant. The receptor set was obtained from a boy less than two years old who had a stem cell transplant for Wiskott-Aldrich syndrome, so the T cells may come from the graft donor.

This rearrangement joins TRBV19 to TRBJ2-7, with D maybe TRBD2 (5 bases). Between the trimmed V and J ends, which lost 10 bases and 5 bases, there was a span of 12 bases. The germline V gene has CDR1 LNHDA and CDR2 SQIVND (reference sequence). The length of the CDR3 is 11 residues. The CDR3 loop is CATRDYDEQYF. In DNA form, the CDR3 reads TGTGCCACCCGAGACTACGACGAGCAGTACTTC.

This chain uses TRBV4-2 with TRBJ2-7; a possible D gene is TRBD2 (5 bases). The CDR3 is 14 amino acids. CDR1 and CDR2 (germline): LGHNA, YNFKEQ. Trimming shortened V by 0 bases and J by 4 bases, and 10 bases separated the two germline ends. The CDR3 nucleotides are TGTGCCAGCAGCCAAGAGGAGACTATATACGAGCAGTACTTC. It is translated as CASSQEETIYEQYF.

This clonotype was counted a few times. The chain combines TRBV7-2 with TRBJ2-3, with 8 bases lining up with TRBD1. The trim removed 5 bases at V and 6 bases at J, leaving 10 bases unmatched. CDR3 length: 15 amino acids. CDR1 is SGHTA and CDR2 is FQGNSA in the germline V gene. The CDR3 loop is CASSPRTGPRDTQYF. For the CDR3, the DNA is TGTGCCAGCAGCCCACGGACAGGGCCACGGGATACGCAGTATTTT.

V gene TRBV5-1 combines with J gene TRBJ2-7; 8 bases line up with TRBD2. Germline V gene data show CDR1 as SGHRS and CDR2 as YFSETQ. With V trimmed by 1 base and J by 4 bases, 13 bases remained unmatched. The CDR3 extends over 17 amino acids. This CDR3 reads CASSLSPGGGRYYEQYF. In nucleotides, the CDR3 is TGCGCCAGCAGCTTGAGCCCCGGGGGGGGGCGATATTACGAGCAGTACTTC.

A few counts support this clonotype. The CDR3 DNA reads TGCGCCAGCAGCCAGAGAACCGGCACAGATACGCAGTATTTT. Residues: CASSQRTGTDTQYF. The chain combines TRBV4-1 with TRBJ2-3; D ambiguous. The V and J ends lost 3 bases and 1 base respectively, with 8 bases between them. This CDR3 has 14 residues. Germline values: CDR1 MGHRA, CDR2 YSYEKL.

This clonotype was seen a few times. The rearrangement links TRBV6-4 to TRBJ1-5; tentatively, D is TRBD1 (5 bases). This CDR3 region has 13 residues. CDR1 is MRHNA and CDR2 is SNTAGT in the germline V gene. V shed 0 bases and J shed 7 bases, with 7 bases lying between them. CDR3 in amino acids: CASSDSWGQPQHF. CDR3 sequence (DNA): TGTGCCAGCAGTGACTCTTGGGGGCAGCCCCAGCATTTT.

This chain links TRBV11-2 with TRBJ1-1, with 12 positions matching TRBD1. Trimming cost V 2 bases and J 10 bases; bases outside gene matches: 8. From germline, CDR1 is SGHAT and CDR2 FQNNGV. The CDR3 extends over 15 amino acids. CDR3 residues: CASSLTGTGGWGAFF. CDR3 DNA sequence: TGTGCCAGCAGCTTAACCGGGACAGGGGGCTGGGGAGCTTTCTTT.

This clonotype was detected a few times. The rearrangement links TRBV24-1 to TRBJ2-1; possibly TRBD1 or TRBD2 for D (6 bases each). CDR1 is KGHDR, CDR2 SFDVKD, per germline. This CDR3 spans 15 amino acids. V was cut by 4 bases and J by 6 bases, with 15 bases left in between. CDR3 nucleotides: TGTGCCACCAGTGACCTCGGGGGCCCGGGCAATGAGCAGTTCTTC. It yields the protein CATSDLGGPGNEQFF.

The chain is built from TRBV28 and TRBJ1-5; 7 bases fit TRBD1. From germline, CDR1 is MDHEN and CDR2 SYDVKM. J was trimmed by 3 bases and V by 7 bases; bases with no gene match: 6. There are 14 residues in the CDR3. The CDR3 DNA follows: TGTGCCAGCATCTTTAGGGGGCACAATCAGCCCCAGCATTTT. Encoded protein: CASIFRGHNQPQHF.

The chain links TRBV4-3 to TRBJ2-7; TRBD2 is a possible D gene (6 bases). CDR1 and CDR2 (germline): LGHNA, YSLEER. The length of the CDR3 is 15 residues. V was pared by 0 bases and J by 2 bases, with 11 bases between. CDR3: CASSQESGVPYEQYF. CDR3 DNA: TGCGCCAGCAGCCAAGAGTCGGGAGTCCCCTACGAGCAGTACTTC.

In its sample, this clonotype was seen a few times. The chain has TRBV5-1 and TRBJ2-7; 7 nucleotides align to TRBD1. The CDR3 contains 15 residues. CDR1 is SGHRS, CDR2 YFSETQ, per germline. V shed 4 bases, J shed 3 bases, and the junction held 10 bases outside the gene matches. The CDR3 spells CASSLTTGVDYEQYF. CDR3 DNA sequence: TGCGCCAGCAGCCTGACAACAGGGGTTGACTACGAGCAGTACTTC.

The chain carries TRBV7-6 and TRBJ2-1; 11 bases line up with TRBD2. With 5 bases clipped from V and 5 bases from J, the junction kept 8 bases outside the gene matches. Germline V gene data show CDR1 as SGHVS and CDR2 as FNYEAQ. The CDR3 covers 16 residues. The CDR3 DNA reads as TGTGCCAGCAGCGCCCTACTAGCGGGGGATCACAATGAGCAGTTCTTC. It is translated as CASSALLAGDHNEQFF.

The chain has TRBV2 and TRBJ2-3, with D unresolved. V was cut by 3 bases and J by 2 bases, with 9 bases left in between. The CDR3 totals 14 residues. CDR1 and CDR2 from the germline V gene are SNHLY and FYNNEI. The DNA of the CDR3 is TGTGCCAGCAGTGATCGAATCGCCACAGATACGCAGTATTTT. Residues: CASSDRIATDTQYF. Using reference TRBV2 and TRBJ2-3 for the parts outside the CDR3, the full variable domain is EPEVTQTPSHQVTQMGQEVILRCVPISNHLYFYWYRQILGQKVEFLVSFYNNEISEKSEIFDDQFSVERPDGSNFTLKIRSTKLEDSAMYFCASSDRIATDTQYFGPGTRLTVL.

The chain uses TRBV4-1 and TRBJ1-2, with no clear D. CDR1 is MGHRA, CDR2 YSYEKL, per germline. The CDR3 covers 12 residues. V lost 3 bases and J lost 2, with 4 bases in between. This CDR3 reads CASSQGNYGYTF. CDR3 DNA: TGCGCCAGCAGCCAGGGAAACTATGGCTACACCTTC.

In its sample, this clonotype was seen a few times. The genes are TRBV20-1 and TRBJ2-1; 11 bases are a match to TRBD2. The CDR3 has 15 amino acids. Per the germline V gene, CDR1 is DFQATT and CDR2 is SNEGSKA (reference sequence). The trim removed 2 bases at V and 7 bases at J, leaving 7 bases unmatched. The CDR3 region is CSARNSGRATNEQFF. In DNA form, the CDR3 reads TGCAGTGCTAGAAATAGCGGGAGGGCCACAAATGAGCAGTTCTTC.

This clonotype has a handful of counts. V usage is TRBV15 and J usage is TRBJ2-4; 9 bases are shared with TRBD1. CDR1 and CDR2 (germline): LNHNV, YYDKDF (reference sequence). This CDR3 has 14 residues. V lost 3 bases to trimming and J lost 6 bases; unmatched junction nucleotides: 3. CDR3 amino acids: CATSRGQGGNIQYF. The CDR3 coding sequence is TGTGCCACCAGCAGGGGACAGGGTGGAAACATTCAGTACTTC.

The chain is built from TRBV7-2 and TRBJ2-7; possibly TRBD1 for D (5 bases). Per germline, CDR1 SGHTA and CDR2 FQGNSA. Trimming took off 5 bases at V and 0 bases at J, with 8 bases between the two ends. CDR3 size: 13 residues. CDR3 DNA: TGTGCCAGCAGCCAACAGGTCTCCTACGAGCAGTACTTC. Translated: CASSQQVSYEQYF.

V usage is TRBV6-2 or TRBV6-3 and J usage is TRBJ1-5, with D possibly TRBD1 on 5 matching bases. Germline V gene data show CDR1 as MNHEY and CDR2 as SVGEGT. Trimming left V 6 bases short and J 0 bases short, with 15 bases between. The CDR3 has 16 amino acids. The CDR3: CASSPPGQISNQPQHF. CDR3 sequence (DNA): TGTGCCAGCAGCCCCCCGGGGCAGATTAGCAATCAGCCCCAGCATTTT.

This clonotype was seen more than once but under ten times. The V call is TRBV7-8, the J call TRBJ2-5; possible D gene TRBD2, 5 bases. CDR1 is SGHVS and CDR2 is FQNEAQ in the germline V gene. V was shortened by 5 bases and J by 5 bases, with 15 bases between the two germline ends. The CDR3 is 14 residues long. CDR3 sequence (DNA): TGTGCCAGCAGCGTCCCGACTATGTTCGAGACCCAGTACTTC. Its protein is CASSVPTMFETQYF.

The chain joins TRBV15 to TRBJ2-3; 7 positions agree with TRBD1. The CDR3 is 15 residues long. From germline, CDR1 is LNHNV and CDR2 YYDKDF (reference sequence). The trim removed 5 bases at V and 2 bases at J, leaving 7 bases unmatched. This CDR3 is CATSGHRGITDTQYF. DNA of the CDR3: TGTGCCACCAGCGGTCACAGGGGTATCACAGATACGCAGTATTTT.

The table lists this clonotype with a few counts. V usage is TRBV6-2 or TRBV6-3 and J usage is TRBJ1-1; D possibly corresponds to TRBD1 (5 bases). V was trimmed by 2 bases and J by 1 base, leaving 8 bases between them. Per the germline V gene, CDR1 is MNHEY and CDR2 is SVGEGT. This CDR3 spans 14 amino acids. The CDR3 coding sequence is TGTGCCAGCAGTTACGGGGGGACGAACACTGAAGCTTTCTTT. It translates to CASSYGGTNTEAFF.

This clonotype was seen a handful of times. The chain carries TRBV4-1 and TRBJ2-5; D remains ambiguous. The CDR3 runs 14 residues. Per the germline V gene, CDR1 is MGHRA and CDR2 is YSYEKL. Trimming took off 1 base at V and 3 bases at J, with 9 bases between the two ends. The CDR3 loop is CASSQVGRKETQYF. The CDR3 coding sequence is TGCGCCAGCAGCCAAGTAGGCAGGAAAGAGACCCAGTACTTC.

This clonotype was detected only a few times. J is TRBJ2-4 and V is TRBV12-3 or TRBV12-4; D gene unclear. The CDR3 sequence is 12 residues long. V was pared by 6 bases and J by 6 bases, with 9 bases between. CDR3 amino acids: CASSLSRNIQYF. CDR3 nucleotide sequence: TGTGCCAGCAGCCTATCTCGAAACATTCAGTACTTC.

This clonotype was detected a few times. V gene TRBV20-1 combines with J gene TRBJ2-3; perhaps TRBD2 as D (5 bases). Per the germline V gene, CDR1 is DFQATT and CDR2 is SNEGSKA (reference sequence). Trimming removed 0 bases at V and 6 bases at J, with 13 bases between. This CDR3 region has 14 residues. CDR3 DNA sequence: TGCAGTGCTAGAGAAGGACTGTCACCGGATACGCAGTATTTT. Its protein is CSAREGLSPDTQYF.

This clonotype was seen repeatedly, ten times or more. The CDR3 protein is CASSFRSYNEQFF. As DNA, the CDR3 is TGTGCCAGCAGTTTCCGGTCCTACAATGAGCAGTTCTTC. The genes are TRBV12-3 or TRBV12-4 and TRBJ2-1; D ambiguous. V lost 3 bases, J lost 1 base, and 4 bases lay in between. There are 13 residues in the CDR3.

V is TRBV4-3 and J is TRBJ2-7; unclear D gene. From germline, CDR1 is LGHNA and CDR2 YSLEER. The V and J ends lost 1 base and 0 bases respectively, with 7 bases between them. CDR3 length: 14 amino acids. The CDR3 region is CASSQGQNSYEQYF. CDR3 sequence (DNA): TGCGCCAGCAGCCAAGGACAAAACTCCTACGAGCAGTACTTC.

The chain couples TRBV28 to TRBJ2-5, with 7 bases identical to TRBD1. The CDR3 sequence is 17 residues long. The V and J ends lost 5 bases and 5 bases, in that order; junction bases with no gene match: 17. The germline V gene has CDR1 MDHEN and CDR2 SYDVKM. As DNA, the CDR3 is TGTGCCAGCAGTCTCAGGCGGTCAAGGGGGCCGGGGGAGACCCAGTACTTC. Translating it yields CASSLRRSRGPGETQYF.